This paragraph reports one T cell receptor beta chain. These data come from a study of preoperative IRX-2 immunotherapy in early breast cancer. TCRdb's copy holds only in-frame clones and misses some; the assay was immunoSEQ multiplex PCR. The sample carries roughly 35,000 clones, over 90% recorded once. CDR1 and CDR2 (germline): MNHNS, SASEGT. Losses at the gene ends were 6 bases for V and 3 bases for J; bases not matched to a gene: 6. The CDR3 contains 15 residues. The sample's treatment: preoperative locoregional IRX-2 cytokine immunotherapy. The sample was taken from a patient treated with IRX-2 immunotherapy. The sequence derives from a human donor with breast cancer. V and J are TRBV6-1 and TRBJ2-3; TRBD1 agrees at 10 bases. The CDR3 DNA follows: TGTGCCAGCAGGGGAGGGACAGGGGCGACAGATACGCAGTATTTT. Its translation is CASRGGTGATDTQYF.